These T cell receptor beta chains were read from a single sample in a study of T-cell reconstitution after alpha-beta-depleted transplantation in children. TCRdb reprocessed the PCR reads via MiXCR and lists one record per CDR3 protein. The data show hundreds of thousands of distinct CDR3 sequences, with approximately 11% seen just once and 28% held by the top ten. Sequencing was performed on PBMCs, taken before TCRalphabeta/CD19-depleted stem cell transplant. The receptors stem from a child younger than two with acute myeloid leukemia, due to receive a stem cell transplant. The CDR3 runs from the conserved cysteine through the conserved F or W. Fields, in order: J gene, D gene, clone size, V gene, CDR3 length, CDR3 DNA, CDR3 protein. A D gene is named only where the DNA matches it firmly. Some rows have no size entry. The others give once, few or many, or a class for an expanded clone.

>TRBJ2-7|NA|NA|TRBV20-1|14
TGCAGTGCTACTATGGTGAAGGGACCCTACGAGCAATACTTC
CSATMVKGPYEQYF
>TRBJ2-1|NA|many|TRBV14|13
TGTGCCAGCGGGCGGGATTTGTACAATGAGCAGTTCTTC
CASGRDLYNEQFF
>TRBJ2-1|NA|many|TRBV29-1|14
TGCAGCGTTGAAGGTGGGGACCTCGGCAATGAGCAGTTCTTC
CSVEGGDLGNEQFF
>TRBJ2-1|NA|many|TRBV20-1|16
TGCAGTGCTCTCCCTTTAGCGCTTAGCTCCTACAATGAGCAGTTCTTC
CSALPLALSSYNEQFF
>TRBJ1-5|TRBD1|many|TRBV28|16
TGTGCCAGCAGTTCCTGGACAGGGAGGGCCAATCAGCCCCAGCATTTT
CASSSWTGRANQPQHF
>TRBJ2-7|NA|many|TRBV3-1|12
TGTGCCAGCAGCCAACAATCATACGAGCAGTACTTC
CASSQQSYEQYF
>TRBJ1-2|NA|many|TRBV28|15
TGTGCCAGCAGCCCGTCAGGACCCCTATCGGATGGCTACACCTTC
CASSPSGPLSDGYTF
>TRBJ2-2|NA|many|TRBV7-2|15
TGTGCCAGCAGCTTAGTTAGTACAGCCACCGGGGAGCTGTTTTTT
CASSLVSTATGELFF
>TRBJ1-6|TRBD1|many|TRBV2|13
TGTGCCAGCCGATGGGACAGGGACTCACCCCTCCACTTT
CASRWDRDSPLHF
>TRBJ2-1|TRBD2|many|TRBV7-8|20
TGTGCCAGCAGGATAGATTGGGGCGCCAGCGGGAGGGGAGGGTACAATGAGCAGTTCTTC
CASRIDWGASGRGGYNEQFF
>TRBJ2-1|NA|many|TRBV7-2|15
TGTGCCAGCAGCCTACTACCGAGCTCCTACAATGAGCAGTTCTTC
CASSLLPSSYNEQFF
>TRBJ2-1|TRBD2|NA|TRBV7-9|15
TGTGCCAGCAGCTCCCCGGCGGGGGGGCGTGATGAGCAGTTCTTC
CASSSPAGGRDEQFF
>TRBJ1-6|TRBD1|many|TRBV20-1|15
TGCAGTGCTAAACAGGGGACCACCTATAATTCACCCCTCCACTTT
CSAKQGTTYNSPLHF
>TRBJ2-1|TRBD2|NA|TRBV15|15
TGTGCCACCAGCAGTCCCCGGGGGGGCCCCAATGAGCAGTTCTTC
CATSSPRGGPNEQFF
>TRBJ1-5|NA|NA|TRBV7-8|15
TGTGCCAGCATCCTGGGGGGGGGCAGCAATCAGCCCCAGCATTTT
CASILGGGSNQPQHF
>TRBJ1-2|NA|many|TRBV20-1|12
TGCAGTGCTAGACCCCGGGGCTATGGCTACACCTTC
CSARPRGYGYTF
>TRBJ2-1|NA|few|TRBV7-2|12
TGTGCCAGCAGCTCGGGCGACAATGAGCAGTTCTTC
CASSSGDNEQFF
>TRBJ1-1|NA|many|TRBV5-5|15
TGTGCCAGCAGCTTAACAGGGAGCCTCAACACTGAAGCTTTCTTT
CASSLTGSLNTEAFF
>TRBJ2-5|NA|many|TRBV11-2|13
TGTGCCAGCAGCTTAGGCAGGGAAGAGACCCAGTACTTC
CASSLGREETQYF
>TRBJ2-7|NA|many|TRBV5-1|14
TGCGCCAGCAGCTTGGGAAGGGTAGATGGGGAGCAGTACTTC
CASSLGRVDGEQYF
>TRBJ2-7|TRBD2|NA|TRBV7-2|16
TGTGCCAGCAGCTTACTTTCCGGGAGGGCCTCCTACGTGCCGTACTTC
CASSLLSGRASYVPYF
>TRBJ2-1|NA|many|TRBV11-2|16
TGTGCCAGCAGCTTATCGCCGGACCCCTCCTACAATGAGCAGTTCTTC
CASSLSPDPSYNEQFF
>TRBJ1-1|NA|many|TRBV18|12
TGTGCCAGCTCACGAGGGGGAGCGGCAGCTTTCTTT
CASSRGGAAAFF
>TRBJ1-1|NA|many|TRBV29-1|11
TGCAGCGCACAGCACAACACTGAAGCTTTCTTT
CSAQHNTEAFF
>TRBJ1-3|NA|many|TRBV11-2|16
TGTGCCAGCAGCTTGGTTGGTAGAGGGGCTGGAAACACCATATATTTT
CASSLVGRGAGNTIYF
>TRBJ2-7|NA|many|TRBV20-1|11
TGCAGTGCTAGAGATCGAATCGAGCAGTACTTC
CSARDRIEQYF
>TRBJ1-1|NA|many|TRBV19|15
TGTGCCAGTAAAATCGGGGGGGCAAGGAACACTGAAGCTTTCTTT
CASKIGGARNTEAFF
>TRBJ2-7|TRBD1|NA|TRBV3-1|15
TGTGCCAGCAGCCCCCGGGACAGGGCCTCCTACGAGCAGTACTTC
CASSPRDRASYEQYF
>TRBJ2-3|TRBD2|NA|TRBV27|18
TGTGCCAGCAGTTTATGGGGACTAGCGGGGACTAGCACAGATACGCAGTATTTT
CASSLWGLAGTSTDTQYF
>TRBJ2-7|TRBD1|many|TRBV5-5|14
TGTGCCAGCAGCTTTTACAGGGGGTATGACGAGCAGTACTTC
CASSFYRGYDEQYF
>TRBJ2-7|NA|many|TRBV4-1|16
TGCGCCAGCAGCCAAGCAAGGGTAGAGGGGTATCGCGAGCAGTACTTC
CASSQARVEGYREQYF
>TRBJ1-2|NA|many|TRBV4-1|16
TGCGCCAGCAGCCAAGCTTCCCCGGGGGACATATATGGCTACACCTTC
CASSQASPGDIYGYTF
>TRBJ1-1|NA|many|TRBV2|14
TGTGCCAGCAGTGACGGGCTGGATAACACTGAAGCTTTCTTT
CASSDGLDNTEAFF
>TRBJ1-1|NA|many|TRBV12-3/TRBV12-4|13
TGTGCCAGCAGTTTGTTCCCGAACACTGAAGCTTTCTTT
CASSLFPNTEAFF
>TRBJ1-3|TRBD1|many|TRBV6-1|14
TGTGCCAGCACCACAGGGGACATCGGAAACACCATATATTTT
CASTTGDIGNTIYF
>TRBJ2-1|NA|many|TRBV6-5|15
TGTGCCAGCAGTTACGGGACACAGGGTTGGTATGAGCAGTTCTTC
CASSYGTQGWYEQFF
>TRBJ2-1|NA|NA|TRBV10-2|11
TGCGCCAGCCGGGCCTTCAATGAGCAGTTCTTC
CASRAFNEQFF
>TRBJ2-7|NA|many|TRBV21-1|15
TGTGCCAGCAGCAATCGACGACAGGGAACCTACGAGCAGTACTTC
CASSNRRQGTYEQYF
>TRBJ1-2|NA|many|TRBV5-1|12
TGCGCCAGCAGCCCGGACATCTATGGCTACACCTTC
CASSPDIYGYTF
>TRBJ2-2|NA|NA|TRBV12-3/TRBV12-4|15
TGTGCCAGCAGTCTAAACAGGGCTGGAACCGGGGAGCTGTTTTTT
CASSLNRAGTGELFF